The present entry profiles one T cell receptor beta chain with its context. Its antigen is unidentified. The data belong to a study of CD8+ T cells in alopecia areata. Looking at the study overall: The study gave treated patients oral tofacitinib at 5 to 10 mg twice daily. Whole-study findings and limits: A great number of expanded lesional clones endured in scalp and blood during tofacitinib. Tofacitinib yielded significantly lower scalp clonality and fewer expanded CD8+ clones among the top 100.

Treatment described: oral pan-JAK inhibitor, 5-10 mg twice daily. Lesional scalp tissue (obtained by punch biopsy) and peripheral blood were collected from alopecia areata patients. Extracted RNA was reverse transcribed, and the resulting cDNA served as sequencing template. Some clones are missing from TCRdb's copy, which holds only in-frame ones; the method was immunoSEQ multiplex PCR. The sample includes under 300,000 clones, 60% of them seen just once. This CDR3 is built from 12 residues. Germline CDR1 reads SGHDT; CDR2 reads YYEEEE. V was cut by 1 base and J by 6 bases, with 5 bases left in between.

This chain joins TRBV5-6 and TRBJ2-1; D gene uncertain. This specimen consisted of CD4+ T cells sorted from blood, obtained at week 52, from a patient treated with tofacitinib. The TCR comes from a human donor with alopecia areata. The CDR3 protein is CASSLPLNEQFF. CDR3 DNA sequence: TGTGCCAGCAGCTTGCCGCTCAATGAGCAGTTCTTC.